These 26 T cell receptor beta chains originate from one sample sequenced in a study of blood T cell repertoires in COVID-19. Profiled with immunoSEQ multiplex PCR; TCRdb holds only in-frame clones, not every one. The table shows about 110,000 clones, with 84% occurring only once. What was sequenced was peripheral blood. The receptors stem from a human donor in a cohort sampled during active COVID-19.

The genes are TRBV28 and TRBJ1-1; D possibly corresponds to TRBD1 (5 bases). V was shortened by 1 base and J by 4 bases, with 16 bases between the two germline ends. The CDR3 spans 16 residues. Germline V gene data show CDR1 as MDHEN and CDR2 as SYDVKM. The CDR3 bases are TGTGCCAGCAGTTTATTTTCTGGGGCGCACAGCACTGAAGCTTTCTTT. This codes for CASSLFSGAHSTEAFF.

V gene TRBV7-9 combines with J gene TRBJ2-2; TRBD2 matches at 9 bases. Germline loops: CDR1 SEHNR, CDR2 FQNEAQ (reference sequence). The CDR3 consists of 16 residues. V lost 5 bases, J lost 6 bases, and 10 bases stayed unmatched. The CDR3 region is CASSKSRLAGSGELFF. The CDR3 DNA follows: TGTGCCAGCAGCAAAAGCCGGCTAGCGGGATCCGGGGAGCTGTTTTTT.

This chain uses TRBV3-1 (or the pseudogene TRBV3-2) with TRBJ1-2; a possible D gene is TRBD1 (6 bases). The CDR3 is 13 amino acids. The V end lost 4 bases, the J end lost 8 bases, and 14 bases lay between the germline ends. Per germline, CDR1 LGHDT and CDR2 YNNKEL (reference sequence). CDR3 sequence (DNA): TGTGCCAGCAGCCTAACAGGGTCTAGAGGCTACACCTTC. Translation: CASSLTGSRGYTF.

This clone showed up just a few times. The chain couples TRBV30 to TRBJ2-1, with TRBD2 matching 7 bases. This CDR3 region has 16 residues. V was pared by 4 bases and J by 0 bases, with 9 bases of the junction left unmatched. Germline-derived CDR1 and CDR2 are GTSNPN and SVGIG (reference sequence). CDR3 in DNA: TGTGCCTGGATCCCACTAGCGACTTTCTCCTACAATGAGCAGTTCTTC. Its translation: CAWIPLATFSYNEQFF.

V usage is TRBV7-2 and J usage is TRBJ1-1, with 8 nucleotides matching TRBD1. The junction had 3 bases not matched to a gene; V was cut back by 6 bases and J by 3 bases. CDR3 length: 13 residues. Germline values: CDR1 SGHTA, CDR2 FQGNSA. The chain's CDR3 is CASSSDRDTEAFF. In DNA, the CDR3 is TGTGCCAGCAGTTCGGACAGGGACACTGAAGCTTTCTTT.

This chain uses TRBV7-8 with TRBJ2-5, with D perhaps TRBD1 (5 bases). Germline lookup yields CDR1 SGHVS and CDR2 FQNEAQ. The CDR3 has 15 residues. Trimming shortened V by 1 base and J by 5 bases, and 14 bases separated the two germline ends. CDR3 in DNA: TGTGCCAGCAGCTTAGACAGGCCCCCTCGTGAGACCCAGTACTTC. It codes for CASSLDRPPRETQYF.

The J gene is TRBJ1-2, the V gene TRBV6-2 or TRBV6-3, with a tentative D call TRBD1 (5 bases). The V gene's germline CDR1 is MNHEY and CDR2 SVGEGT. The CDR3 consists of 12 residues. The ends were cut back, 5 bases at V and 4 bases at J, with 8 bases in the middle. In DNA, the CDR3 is TGTGCCAGCAGTCTGACAGCCTATGGCTACACCTTC. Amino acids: CASSLTAYGYTF.

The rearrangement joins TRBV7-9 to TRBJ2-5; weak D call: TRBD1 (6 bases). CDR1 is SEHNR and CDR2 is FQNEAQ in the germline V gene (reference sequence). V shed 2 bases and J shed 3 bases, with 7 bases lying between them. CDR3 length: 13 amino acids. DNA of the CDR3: TGTGCCAGCAGCTTAAACAGGGAAGAGACCCAGTACTTC. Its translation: CASSLNREETQYF.

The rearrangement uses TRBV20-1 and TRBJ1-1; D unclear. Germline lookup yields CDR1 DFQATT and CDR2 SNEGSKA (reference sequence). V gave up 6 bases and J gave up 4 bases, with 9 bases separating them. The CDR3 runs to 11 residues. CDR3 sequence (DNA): TGCAGTGCCAGCTGGGCCACTGAAGCTTTCTTT. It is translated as CSASWATEAFF.

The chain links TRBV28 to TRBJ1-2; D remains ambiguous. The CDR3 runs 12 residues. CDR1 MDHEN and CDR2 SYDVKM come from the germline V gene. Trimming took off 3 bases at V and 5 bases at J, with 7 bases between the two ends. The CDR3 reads CASSLGSYGYTF. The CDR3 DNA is TGTGCCAGCAGTTTGGGCTCGTATGGCTACACCTTC.

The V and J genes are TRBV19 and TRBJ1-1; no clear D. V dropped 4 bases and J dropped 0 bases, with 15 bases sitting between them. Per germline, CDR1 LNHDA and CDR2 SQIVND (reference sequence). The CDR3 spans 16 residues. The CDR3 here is CASSTQNGVMNTEAFF. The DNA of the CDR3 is TGTGCCAGTAGTACGCAGAACGGGGTCATGAACACTGAAGCTTTCTTT.

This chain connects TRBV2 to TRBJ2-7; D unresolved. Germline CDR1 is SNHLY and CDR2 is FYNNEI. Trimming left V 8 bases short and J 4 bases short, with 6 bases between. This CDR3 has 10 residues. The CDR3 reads CASGEYEQYV. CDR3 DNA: TGTGCCAGCGGAGAATACGAGCAGTACGTC.

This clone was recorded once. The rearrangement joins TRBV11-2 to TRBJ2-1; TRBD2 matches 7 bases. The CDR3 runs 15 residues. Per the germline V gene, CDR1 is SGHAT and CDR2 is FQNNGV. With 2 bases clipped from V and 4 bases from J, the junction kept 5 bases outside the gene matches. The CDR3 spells CASSLLRGGYNEQFF. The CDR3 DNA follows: TGTGCCAGCAGCTTACTGCGCGGGGGTTACAATGAGCAGTTCTTC.

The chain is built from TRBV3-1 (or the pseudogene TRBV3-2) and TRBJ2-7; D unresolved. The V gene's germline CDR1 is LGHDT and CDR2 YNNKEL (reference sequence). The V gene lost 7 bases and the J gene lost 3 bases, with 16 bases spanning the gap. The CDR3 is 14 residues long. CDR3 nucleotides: TGTGCCAGCACCTCGGCCAGCGCTGACTACGAGCAGTACTTC. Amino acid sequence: CASTSASADYEQYF.

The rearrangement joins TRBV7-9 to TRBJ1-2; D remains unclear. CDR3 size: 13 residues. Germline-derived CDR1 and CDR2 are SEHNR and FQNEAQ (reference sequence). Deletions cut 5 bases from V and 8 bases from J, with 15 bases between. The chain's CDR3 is CASSRIAAVGYTF. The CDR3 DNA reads TGTGCCAGCAGCCGAATCGCGGCAGTAGGCTACACCTTC.

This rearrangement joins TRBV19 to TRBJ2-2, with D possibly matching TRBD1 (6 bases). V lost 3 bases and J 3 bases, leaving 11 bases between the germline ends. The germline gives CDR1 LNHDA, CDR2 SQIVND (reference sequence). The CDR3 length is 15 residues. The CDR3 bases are TGTGCCAGTAGTATGCTACAGGGACACACCGGGGAGCTGTTTTTT. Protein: CASSMLQGHTGELFF.

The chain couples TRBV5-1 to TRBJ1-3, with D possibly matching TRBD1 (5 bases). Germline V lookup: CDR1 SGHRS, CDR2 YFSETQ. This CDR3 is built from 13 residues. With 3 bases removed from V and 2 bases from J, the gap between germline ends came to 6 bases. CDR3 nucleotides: TGCGCCAGCAGCTGGGGGGCTGGAAACACCATATATTTT. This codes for CASSWGAGNTIYF.

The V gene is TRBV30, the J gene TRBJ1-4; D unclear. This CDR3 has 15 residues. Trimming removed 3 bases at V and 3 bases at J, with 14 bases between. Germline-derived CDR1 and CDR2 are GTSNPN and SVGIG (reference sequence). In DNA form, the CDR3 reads TGTGCCTGGAGCCAGGAATTGGGTTCTAATGAAAAACTGTTTTTT. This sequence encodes CAWSQELGSNEKLFF.

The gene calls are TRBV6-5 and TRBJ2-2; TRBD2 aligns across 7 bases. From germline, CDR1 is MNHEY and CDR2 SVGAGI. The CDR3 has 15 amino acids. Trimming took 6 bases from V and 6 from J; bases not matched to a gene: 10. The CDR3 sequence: CASSPQGGVAGELFF. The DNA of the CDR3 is TGTGCCAGCAGCCCGCAGGGAGGGGTCGCCGGGGAGCTGTTTTTT.

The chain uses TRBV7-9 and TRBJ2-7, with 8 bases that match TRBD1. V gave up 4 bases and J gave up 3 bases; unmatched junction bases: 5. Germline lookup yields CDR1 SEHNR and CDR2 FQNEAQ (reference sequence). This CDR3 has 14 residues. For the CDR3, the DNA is TGTGCCAGCAGCTACGGACAGGGTATCTACGAGCAGTACGTC. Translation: CASSYGQGIYEQYV.

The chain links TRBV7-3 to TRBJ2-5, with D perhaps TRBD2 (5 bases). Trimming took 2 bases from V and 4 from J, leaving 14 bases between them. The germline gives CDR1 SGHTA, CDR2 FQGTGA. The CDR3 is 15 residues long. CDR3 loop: CASSLEGAVGETQYF. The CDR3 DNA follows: TGTGCCAGCAGCTTAGAGGGAGCGGTGGGAGAGACCCAGTACTTC.

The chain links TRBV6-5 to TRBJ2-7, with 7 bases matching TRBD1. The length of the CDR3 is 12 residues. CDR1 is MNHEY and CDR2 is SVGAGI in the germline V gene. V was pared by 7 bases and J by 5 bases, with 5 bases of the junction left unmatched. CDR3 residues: CASTTGVHEQYF. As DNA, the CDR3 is TGTGCCAGCACTACAGGGGTCCACGAGCAGTACTTC.

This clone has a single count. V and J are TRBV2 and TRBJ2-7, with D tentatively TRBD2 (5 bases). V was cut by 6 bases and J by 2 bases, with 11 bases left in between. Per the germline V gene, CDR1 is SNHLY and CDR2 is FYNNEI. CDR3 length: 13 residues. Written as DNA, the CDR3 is TGTGCCAGCAGCAGCGGCCCCCCCTACGAGCAGTACTTC. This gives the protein CASSSGPPYEQYF.

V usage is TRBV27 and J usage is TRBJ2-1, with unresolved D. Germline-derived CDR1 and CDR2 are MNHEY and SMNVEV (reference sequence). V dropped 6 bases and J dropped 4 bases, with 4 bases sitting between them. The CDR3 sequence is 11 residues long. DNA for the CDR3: TGTGCCAGCAGCCGGTACAATGAGCAGTTCTTC. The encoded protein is CASSRYNEQFF.

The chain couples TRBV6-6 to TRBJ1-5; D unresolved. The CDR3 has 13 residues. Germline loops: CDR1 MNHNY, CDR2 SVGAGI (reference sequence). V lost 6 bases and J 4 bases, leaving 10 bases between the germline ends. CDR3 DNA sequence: TGTGCCAGCAGCATAACAATTAATCAGCCCCAGCATTTT. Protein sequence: CASSITINQPQHF.

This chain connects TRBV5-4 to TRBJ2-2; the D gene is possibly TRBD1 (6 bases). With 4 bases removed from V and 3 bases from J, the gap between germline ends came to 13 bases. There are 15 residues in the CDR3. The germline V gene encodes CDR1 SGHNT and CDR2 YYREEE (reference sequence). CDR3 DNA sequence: TGTGCCAGCAGCACGTTGGACAGTTACACCGGGGAGCTGTTTTTT. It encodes CASSTLDSYTGELFF.